This T cell receptor (beta chain) stems from a study of type 1 and type 2 diabetes patients. Germline trimming cut 3 bases from V and 2 bases from J; bases unmatched to any gene: 10. CDR1 GTSNPN and CDR2 SVGIG come from the germline V gene (reference sequence). This CDR3 is built from 17 residues. PCR was run on genomic DNA. A primer set of 30 forward and 13 reverse primers amplified the CDR3. Using its own MiXCR run on the multiplex PCR reads, TCRdb lists one record per CDR3 protein. Among about 250,000 distinct CDR3 sequences listed, around 47% were seen once. This clonotype has a single count. Sequenced: peripheral blood mononuclear cells (PBMCs). This chain connects TRBV30 to TRBJ2-6, with 7 bases that match TRBD1. This sequence was found in a man between 18 and 29 years old with type 2 diabetes. CDR3 sequence (DNA): TGTGCCTGGAGAGGGGGCAGCTACACGGCTGGGGCCAACGTCCTGACTTTC. Protein sequence: CAWRGGSYTAGANVLTF.